Listed below are T cell receptor beta chains from one sample, sequenced in a study of shared clonotypes between healthy human individuals. Profiled with immunoSEQ multiplex PCR; TCRdb holds only in-frame clones, not every one. The data show some 1,100,000 clones, about 84% seen once. Specimen: memory CD4+ T cells from PBMCs. Receptors were obtained from a man in his late teens or twenties in good health. Some clones in this sample may be carry-over from other donors' samples. CDR3s include the opening cysteine and the closing phenylalanine or tryptophan. The D gene is left open where the match is weak. Clone size is not always given. Where it is, it says once, few, many or a class for expanded clones.

>TRBJ1-2|few|TRBD1|TRBV7-2
TGTGCCAGCAGTCAGGACAGGCGGGAGGGCTACACCTTC
CASSQDRREGYTF
>TRBJ2-3|NA|NA|TRBV9
TGTGCCAGCGGGTACGGATGGGGAGATACGCAGTATTTT
CASGYGWGDTQYF
>TRBJ2-5|NA|TRBD1|TRBV5-1
TGCGCCAGCAGCAGGGGGCGAGAGACCCAGTACTTC
CASSRGRETQYF
>TRBJ2-1|NA|NA|TRBV28
TGTGCCAGCACCATAGGAGGGGAAAGCTCCTACAATGAGCAGTTCTTC
CASTIGGESSYNEQFF
>TRBJ2-7|NA|NA|TRBV11-3
TGTGCCAGCAGCCCTAGACGACAGGCCCTAGGGGAGCAGTACTTC
CASSPRRQALGEQYF
>TRBJ2-7|NA|NA|TRBV18
TGTGCCAGCTCACCTCGAGTCGGGGAGCAGTACTTC
CASSPRVGEQYF
>TRBJ2-7|NA|TRBD2|TRBV6-5
TGTGCCAGCAGTCCAGTAGCGGGGGCCTACGAGCAGTACTTC
CASSPVAGAYEQYF
>TRBJ2-1|few|TRBD2|TRBV4-1
TGCGCCAGCAGCCGACCGACTAGCGGGAGTACCTACAATGAGCAGTTCTTC
CASSRPTSGSTYNEQFF
>TRBJ2-2|NA|TRBD1|TRBV27
TGTGCCAGCAGTACCTCCTGGACAGGGGTGAGCACCGGGGAGCTGTTTTTT
CASSTSWTGVSTGELFF
>TRBJ1-2|NA|NA|TRBV5-8
TGTGCCAGCAGCTCGTCGGGGGTAGGCTATGGCTACACCTTC
CASSSSGVGYGYTF
>TRBJ2-2|few|TRBD2|TRBV7-3
TGTGCCAGCAGCCTAGGCCCTAGCGGACGAACCGGGGAGCTGTTTTTT
CASSLGPSGRTGELFF
>TRBJ2-5|NA|NA|TRBV30
TGTGCCTGGAGTCGGAGCAACCAAGAGACCCAGTACTTC
CAWSRSNQETQYF
>TRBJ1-2|NA|TRBD1|TRBV6-5
TGTGCCAGCAGATCCGGGACAGGACGTAACTATGGCTACACCTTC
CASRSGTGRNYGYTF
>TRBJ2-1|few|NA|TRBV6-5
TGTGCCAGCAGTACAGGGTCGTTCTACAATGAGCAGTTCTTC
CASSTGSFYNEQFF
>TRBJ2-3|NA|TRBD2|TRBV2
TGTGCCAGCAGTGAGTCTAGCGGACACACAGATACGCAGTATTTT
CASSESSGHTDTQYF
>TRBJ2-7|NA|TRBD2|TRBV5-1
TGCGCCAGCAGCTTGGTGACTAGCGGGACCTACGAGCAGTACTTC
CASSLVTSGTYEQYF
>TRBJ2-7|NA|TRBD2|TRBV6-5
TGTGCCACCGCCCTGCGGGAGTACCACGAGCAGTACTTC
CATALREYHEQYF
>TRBJ2-7|NA|NA|TRBV11-2
TGTGCCAGCAGGCCCATTCAGGGGACCCACTACGAGCAGTACTTC
CASRPIQGTHYEQYF
>TRBJ1-2|NA|NA|TRBV29-1
TGCAGCGTTGTCGGTGCCAACTATGGCTACACCTTC
CSVVGANYGYTF
>TRBJ2-2|few|TRBD1|TRBV6-1
TGTGCCAGCGGCCGACAGGGGGTGAACACCGGGGAGCTGTTTTTT
CASGRQGVNTGELFF
>TRBJ2-2|NA|TRBD2|TRBV11-3
TGTGCCAGCAGCTTAACACTAGCGAGCACCGGGGAGCTGTTTTTT
CASSLTLASTGELFF
>TRBJ2-7|NA|NA|TRBV5-1
TGCGCCAGCAGCCCAGGAGGGATAGAACGCGAGCAGTACTTC
CASSPGGIEREQYF
>TRBJ2-1|NA|NA|TRBV15
TGTGCCACCAGCAGAGATGTATCCCGGGGCGCGGAGCAGTTCTTC
CATSRDVSRGAEQFF
>TRBJ2-2|NA|NA|TRBV7-2
TGTGCCAGCAGCTCAAACACCGGGGAGCTGTTTTTT
CASSSNTGELFF
>TRBJ1-2|once|NA|TRBV9
TGTGCCAGCAGCGTAGTAAGTTATGGCTACACCTTC
CASSVVSYGYTF
>TRBJ2-1|few|TRBD1|TRBV7-3
TGTGCCAGCAGCTTAGGGGACAGCTACTCCTACAATGAGCAGTTCTTC
CASSLGDSYSYNEQFF
>TRBJ1-5|few|NA|TRBV5-6
TGTGCCAGCAGCTTGTCAGGTTTTAGCAATCAGCCCCAGCATTTT
CASSLSGFSNQPQHF
>TRBJ1-6|NA|NA|TRBV30
TGTGCCTGGAGTGTACGGCTAGGGGGGCTTTCGGAAAATTCACCCCTCCACTTT
CAWSVRLGGLSENSPLHF
>TRBJ2-3|NA|TRBD2|TRBV6-5
TGTGCCAGCAGGGGCGGGAGGACAGATACGCAGTATTTT
CASRGGRTDTQYF
>TRBJ1-1|once|TRBD1|TRBV5-1
TGCGCCAGCAGCAGGATGGGACAGGGAAGTACTGAAGCTTTCTTT
CASSRMGQGSTEAFF
>TRBJ2-3|many|NA|TRBV15
TGTGCCACCAGCAGAGGGGCTAGCGAAGACACAGATACGCAGTATTTT
CATSRGASEDTDTQYF
>TRBJ1-2|NA|NA|TRBV7-2
TGTGCCAGCAGCGTTCGTCTACCGGGATATGGCTACACCTTC
CASSVRLPGYGYTF
>TRBJ2-1|NA|NA|TRBV2
TGTGCCAGCAGTGACCTAGACAGGATAAGCAATGAGCAGTTCTTC
CASSDLDRISNEQFF
>TRBJ2-6|NA|NA|TRBV7-2
TGTGCCAGCAGCTTAAAAGGACCGGGGGCTACTGGGGCCAACGTCCTGACTTTC
CASSLKGPGATGANVLTF
>TRBJ2-2|once|NA|TRBV7-3
TGTGCCAGCAGCACCCAGGGAACCGGGGAGCTGTTTTTT
CASSTQGTGELFF
>TRBJ2-7|NA|TRBD2|TRBV19
TGTGCCAGTAGTAACCCCCGGGGTAGCGGGAGCCGGGACGAGCAGTACTTC
CASSNPRGSGSRDEQYF
>TRBJ1-4|NA|NA|TRBV5-1
TGCGCCAGCGCCGCTGGTAGAAGGGAGGGCCCCAATGAAAAACTGTTTTTT
CASAAGRREGPNEKLFF
>TRBJ2-5|NA|NA|TRBV11-2
TGTGCCAGCAGCTTACAGGGTTTCGGGGAGACCCAGTACTTC
CASSLQGFGETQYF
>TRBJ2-1|NA|NA|TRBV28
TGTGCCAGCAGTTTGGGAGGGGGCTATCGGAATGAGCAGTTCTTC
CASSLGGGYRNEQFF
>TRBJ1-2|NA|NA|TRBV25-1
TGTGCCAGCAGTGAACTCACAGCTGGGGAAAACTATGGCTACACCTTC
CASSELTAGENYGYTF